A selection of T cell receptor beta chains follows, all from one sample in a study of shared clonotypes between healthy human individuals. The protocol was immunoSEQ multiplex PCR, while the TCRdb copy is restricted to in-frame clones and leaves out a portion. Of roughly 590,000 clones in the sample, about 95% were seen once. The sequencing input was naive CD8+ T cells sorted from blood. The receptors originated from a woman aged 25 to 45 in good health. Each CDR3 is given with its conserved first and last residue. The order of the fields is CDR3 DNA, CDR3 protein, D gene, J gene, clone size, V gene. The D gene is left open where the match is weak. A clone size is listed for some rows: how often the clone was seen (once, few, many), or a class if it is expanded.

TGTGCCAGCAGCCCCCACGGACAGGGGCGGAATGAGCAGTTCTTC	CASSPHGQGRNEQFF	TRBD1	TRBJ2-1	NA	TRBV11-2
TGTGCCAGCAGTTTAACCACTAGCGGGAGTCGAACCGGGGAGCTGTTTTTT	CASSLTTSGSRTGELFF	TRBD2	TRBJ2-2	NA	TRBV27
TGTGCCAGCAGCGGTGGCGGGGGTGCCTACAATGAGCAGTTCTTC	CASSGGGGAYNEQFF	TRBD2	TRBJ2-1	NA	TRBV9
TGTGCCAGCAGCGAAACCGGGACAGGGTGGTCGTCGGACGAGCAGTACTTC	CASSETGTGWSSDEQYF	TRBD1	TRBJ2-7	NA	TRBV11-1
TGTGCCAGCAGTTTATCCCGTGGGGGAGACTCTGGGGCCAACGTCCTGACTTTC	CASSLSRGGDSGANVLTF	NA	TRBJ2-6	NA	TRBV27
TGTGCCAGGGGGACAGGGGGCAAACCTTCGTGTGGCTACACCTTC	CARGTGGKPSCGYTF	TRBD1	TRBJ1-2	NA	TRBV27
TGTGCCAGCAGCCGTATCGACGGACACGATACCTACGAGCAGTACTTC	CASSRIDGHDTYEQYF	NA	TRBJ2-7	once	TRBV5-4
TGCGCCAGCAGCGACATGAGGGCGTACCAAGAGACCCAGTACTTC	CASSDMRAYQETQYF	NA	TRBJ2-5	NA	TRBV5-1
TGCGCCAGCAGCCCAAGGGGAGGCGATTATCAGCCCCAGCATTTT	CASSPRGGDYQPQHF	NA	TRBJ1-5	NA	TRBV5-1
TGTGCCAGCAGTGAAGGGGTCTTTAACTATGGCTACACCTTC	CASSEGVFNYGYTF	NA	TRBJ1-2	NA	TRBV2
TGCGCCAGCAGCCCGACCCCCCTAGCGGGAGGAAGAGAGACCCAGTACTTC	CASSPTPLAGGRETQYF	TRBD2	TRBJ2-5	NA	TRBV4-1
TGTGCCGGGGAGGTTGGAAGGGCGACAGATACGCAGTATTTT	CAGEVGRATDTQYF	NA	TRBJ2-3	NA	TRBV30
TGTGCCAGTAGCCTGGGGCCGGCGGGCGAGCAGTACTTC	CASSLGPAGEQYF	NA	TRBJ2-7	NA	TRBV19
TGTGCCAGCAGTGAATTAGGGGGCAATCAGCCCCAGCATTTT	CASSELGGNQPQHF	NA	TRBJ1-5	NA	TRBV25-1
TGTGCCAGTAGTGACTACAGGGGGCTGTTTGTTGAGACCCAGTACTTC	CASSDYRGLFVETQYF	TRBD1	TRBJ2-5	NA	TRBV19
TGTGCCAGCAGCTCGGACAGGGGGTTCTACGAGCAGTACTTC	CASSSDRGFYEQYF	TRBD1	TRBJ2-7	NA	TRBV7-8
TGTGCCAGCACCTGGGGGTACAATGAGCAGTTCTTC	CASTWGYNEQFF	NA	TRBJ2-1	NA	TRBV5-4
TGTGCCAGCAGTTTGGTCGGGGACACCGGGGAGCTGTTTTTT	CASSLVGDTGELFF	NA	TRBJ2-2	NA	TRBV28
TGTGCCAGCAGTTTGGAGTACAGCGGGACGGATGAGCAGTTCTTC	CASSLEYSGTDEQFF	TRBD2	TRBJ2-1	NA	TRBV27
TGCAGCGTTGAAAATGATCAGGGAACCTACGAGCAGTACTTC	CSVENDQGTYEQYF	NA	TRBJ2-7	NA	TRBV29-1
TGTGCCAGCAGCCGACTAGCGGGGGCCAACTACGAGCAGTACTTC	CASSRLAGANYEQYF	TRBD2	TRBJ2-7	NA	TRBV7-6
TGTGCCAGCAGTTTATCCCCAAGAATGAACACTGAAGCTTTCTTT	CASSLSPRMNTEAFF	NA	TRBJ1-1	NA	TRBV27
TGTGCCAGCAGCTTAAGTGCAGGGGGCATAATTGGGCAGTACTTC	CASSLSAGGIIGQYF	TRBD1	TRBJ2-7	once	TRBV7-9
TGTGCCAGCAGTTTGGTAGCGGCCTCCTACGAGCAGTACTTC	CASSLVAASYEQYF	NA	TRBJ2-7	NA	TRBV27
TGTGCCAGCAACCCTAGCGACTACAATGAGCAGTTCTTC	CASNPSDYNEQFF	NA	TRBJ2-1	NA	TRBV6-5
TGTGCCAGCAGCCCCATGGGCGGTGAAGCTTTCTTT	CASSPMGGEAFF	NA	TRBJ1-1	NA	TRBV9
TGTGCCAGCAGCCCCCGGACAGAATCGAACACCGGGGAGCTGTTTTTT	CASSPRTESNTGELFF	NA	TRBJ2-2	NA	TRBV13
TGTGCCAGCAGCCGGACTAGCGGGAACTACGAGCAGTACTTC	CASSRTSGNYEQYF	TRBD2	TRBJ2-7	NA	TRBV7-6
TGTGCCAGCAGCCCTAACTCGGTCGCGGCCGATGTTAGCAATCAGCCCCAGCATTTT	CASSPNSVAADVSNQPQHF	NA	TRBJ1-5	NA	TRBV16
TGCGCCAGCAGCTTGTCAGCGGGAGGCCGAGGGGAGCAGTACTTC	CASSLSAGGRGEQYF	TRBD2	TRBJ2-7	NA	TRBV5-1
TGCGCCAGCAGCTTATCACCCGGTAGCAATCAGCCCCAGCATTTT	CASSLSPGSNQPQHF	NA	TRBJ1-5	NA	TRBV5-1
TGTGCCAGCACCGCTTATGACTCGGGGACCCAGTACTTC	CASTAYDSGTQYF	NA	TRBJ2-5	NA	TRBV5-6
TGCGCCAGCAGCTTAAGTGGAGAGCAGTACTTC	CASSLSGEQYF	NA	TRBJ2-7	NA	TRBV5-1
TGTGCCAGCAGCCCCGCGGGGCGGACCTACGAGCAGTACTTC	CASSPAGRTYEQYF	NA	TRBJ2-7	NA	TRBV7-9
TGTGCCAGCAGTGATGCTCCTTACGCCGGGGAGCTGTTTTTT	CASSDAPYAGELFF	NA	TRBJ2-2	few	TRBV6-1
TGTGCCAGCAGCTTAGGGGTCTTTCAGTTCTTC	CASSLGVFQFF	NA	TRBJ2-1	NA	TRBV7-8
TGTGCCAGCAGTCTCCCAATCCGCACAGATACGCAGTATTTT	CASSLPIRTDTQYF	NA	TRBJ2-3	NA	TRBV9
TGCGCCAGCAGCCAAGAGGGCGTTGGGGGCTACACCTTC	CASSQEGVGGYTF	NA	TRBJ1-2	NA	TRBV4-1
TGTGCCAGCAGTTTATCACAGGGGGCCCAAGAGACCCAGTACTTC	CASSLSQGAQETQYF	TRBD1	TRBJ2-5	NA	TRBV27
TGTGCCAGCAGTGGGGGGTTTAACAGCTACGAGCAGTACTTC	CASSGGFNSYEQYF	NA	TRBJ2-7	NA	TRBV27
TGCAGCGTTGAAGATCGGGACTCTGGAAACACCATATATTTT	CSVEDRDSGNTIYF	NA	TRBJ1-3	NA	TRBV29-1
TGTGCCAGCACCGCGGACAGGGATGGAGAGACCCAGTACTTC	CASTADRDGETQYF	TRBD1	TRBJ2-5	NA	TRBV2
TGCGCCAGCAGTGGTCGCCGTACGGAAGAGACCCAGTACTTC	CASSGRRTEETQYF	NA	TRBJ2-5	NA	TRBV10-2
TGTGCCAGCAGCTCCGACGCGGGGGGCTCCTACGAGCAGTACTTC	CASSSDAGGSYEQYF	TRBD2	TRBJ2-7	NA	TRBV7-9
TGTGCCAGCAGCTTCCAGGGGAGCAATCAGCCCCAGCATTTT	CASSFQGSNQPQHF	NA	TRBJ1-5	NA	TRBV7-9
TGTGCCAGTAGTGAGGAAGGACTAGCGACTTACACCGGGGAGCTGTTTTTT	CASSEEGLATYTGELFF	TRBD2	TRBJ2-2	few	TRBV19
TGTGCCAGCAGCTTAGATGGGTCGTCAGGCTTTAGTGGAAACACCATATATTTT	CASSLDGSSGFSGNTIYF	NA	TRBJ1-3	NA	TRBV7-9
TGTGCCAGCAGTTTCCGCCTTTGGTCGGGAAACACCATATATTTT	CASSFRLWSGNTIYF	NA	TRBJ1-3	once	TRBV28
TGCGCCAGCAGCTTCAGGGCAGGGAAGACCGGGGAGCTGTTTTTT	CASSFRAGKTGELFF	NA	TRBJ2-2	NA	TRBV5-1
TGCGCCAGCAGCCGAGGCGCATACAATGAGCAGTTCTTC	CASSRGAYNEQFF	NA	TRBJ2-1	once	TRBV4-1
TGTGCCACTTTCGGGAACACCATATATTTT	CATFGNTIYF	NA	TRBJ1-3	NA	TRBV6-6
TGCAGCGTTGAATCCGCCTCTGACTACGAGCAGTACTTC	CSVESASDYEQYF	NA	TRBJ2-7	NA	TRBV29-1
TGTGCCAGCAGTTTCCCACTTCACGGGACTTCTAACTATGGCTACACCTTC	CASSFPLHGTSNYGYTF	NA	TRBJ1-2	NA	TRBV28
TGTGCCAGCAGCTTACCGACAGGGACCACCTACGAGCAGTACTTC	CASSLPTGTTYEQYF	TRBD1	TRBJ2-7	NA	TRBV7-9
TGTGCCAGCAGTCTAACCTTAGTTGAGGATCAGCCCCAGCATTTT	CASSLTLVEDQPQHF	NA	TRBJ1-5	NA	TRBV6-6